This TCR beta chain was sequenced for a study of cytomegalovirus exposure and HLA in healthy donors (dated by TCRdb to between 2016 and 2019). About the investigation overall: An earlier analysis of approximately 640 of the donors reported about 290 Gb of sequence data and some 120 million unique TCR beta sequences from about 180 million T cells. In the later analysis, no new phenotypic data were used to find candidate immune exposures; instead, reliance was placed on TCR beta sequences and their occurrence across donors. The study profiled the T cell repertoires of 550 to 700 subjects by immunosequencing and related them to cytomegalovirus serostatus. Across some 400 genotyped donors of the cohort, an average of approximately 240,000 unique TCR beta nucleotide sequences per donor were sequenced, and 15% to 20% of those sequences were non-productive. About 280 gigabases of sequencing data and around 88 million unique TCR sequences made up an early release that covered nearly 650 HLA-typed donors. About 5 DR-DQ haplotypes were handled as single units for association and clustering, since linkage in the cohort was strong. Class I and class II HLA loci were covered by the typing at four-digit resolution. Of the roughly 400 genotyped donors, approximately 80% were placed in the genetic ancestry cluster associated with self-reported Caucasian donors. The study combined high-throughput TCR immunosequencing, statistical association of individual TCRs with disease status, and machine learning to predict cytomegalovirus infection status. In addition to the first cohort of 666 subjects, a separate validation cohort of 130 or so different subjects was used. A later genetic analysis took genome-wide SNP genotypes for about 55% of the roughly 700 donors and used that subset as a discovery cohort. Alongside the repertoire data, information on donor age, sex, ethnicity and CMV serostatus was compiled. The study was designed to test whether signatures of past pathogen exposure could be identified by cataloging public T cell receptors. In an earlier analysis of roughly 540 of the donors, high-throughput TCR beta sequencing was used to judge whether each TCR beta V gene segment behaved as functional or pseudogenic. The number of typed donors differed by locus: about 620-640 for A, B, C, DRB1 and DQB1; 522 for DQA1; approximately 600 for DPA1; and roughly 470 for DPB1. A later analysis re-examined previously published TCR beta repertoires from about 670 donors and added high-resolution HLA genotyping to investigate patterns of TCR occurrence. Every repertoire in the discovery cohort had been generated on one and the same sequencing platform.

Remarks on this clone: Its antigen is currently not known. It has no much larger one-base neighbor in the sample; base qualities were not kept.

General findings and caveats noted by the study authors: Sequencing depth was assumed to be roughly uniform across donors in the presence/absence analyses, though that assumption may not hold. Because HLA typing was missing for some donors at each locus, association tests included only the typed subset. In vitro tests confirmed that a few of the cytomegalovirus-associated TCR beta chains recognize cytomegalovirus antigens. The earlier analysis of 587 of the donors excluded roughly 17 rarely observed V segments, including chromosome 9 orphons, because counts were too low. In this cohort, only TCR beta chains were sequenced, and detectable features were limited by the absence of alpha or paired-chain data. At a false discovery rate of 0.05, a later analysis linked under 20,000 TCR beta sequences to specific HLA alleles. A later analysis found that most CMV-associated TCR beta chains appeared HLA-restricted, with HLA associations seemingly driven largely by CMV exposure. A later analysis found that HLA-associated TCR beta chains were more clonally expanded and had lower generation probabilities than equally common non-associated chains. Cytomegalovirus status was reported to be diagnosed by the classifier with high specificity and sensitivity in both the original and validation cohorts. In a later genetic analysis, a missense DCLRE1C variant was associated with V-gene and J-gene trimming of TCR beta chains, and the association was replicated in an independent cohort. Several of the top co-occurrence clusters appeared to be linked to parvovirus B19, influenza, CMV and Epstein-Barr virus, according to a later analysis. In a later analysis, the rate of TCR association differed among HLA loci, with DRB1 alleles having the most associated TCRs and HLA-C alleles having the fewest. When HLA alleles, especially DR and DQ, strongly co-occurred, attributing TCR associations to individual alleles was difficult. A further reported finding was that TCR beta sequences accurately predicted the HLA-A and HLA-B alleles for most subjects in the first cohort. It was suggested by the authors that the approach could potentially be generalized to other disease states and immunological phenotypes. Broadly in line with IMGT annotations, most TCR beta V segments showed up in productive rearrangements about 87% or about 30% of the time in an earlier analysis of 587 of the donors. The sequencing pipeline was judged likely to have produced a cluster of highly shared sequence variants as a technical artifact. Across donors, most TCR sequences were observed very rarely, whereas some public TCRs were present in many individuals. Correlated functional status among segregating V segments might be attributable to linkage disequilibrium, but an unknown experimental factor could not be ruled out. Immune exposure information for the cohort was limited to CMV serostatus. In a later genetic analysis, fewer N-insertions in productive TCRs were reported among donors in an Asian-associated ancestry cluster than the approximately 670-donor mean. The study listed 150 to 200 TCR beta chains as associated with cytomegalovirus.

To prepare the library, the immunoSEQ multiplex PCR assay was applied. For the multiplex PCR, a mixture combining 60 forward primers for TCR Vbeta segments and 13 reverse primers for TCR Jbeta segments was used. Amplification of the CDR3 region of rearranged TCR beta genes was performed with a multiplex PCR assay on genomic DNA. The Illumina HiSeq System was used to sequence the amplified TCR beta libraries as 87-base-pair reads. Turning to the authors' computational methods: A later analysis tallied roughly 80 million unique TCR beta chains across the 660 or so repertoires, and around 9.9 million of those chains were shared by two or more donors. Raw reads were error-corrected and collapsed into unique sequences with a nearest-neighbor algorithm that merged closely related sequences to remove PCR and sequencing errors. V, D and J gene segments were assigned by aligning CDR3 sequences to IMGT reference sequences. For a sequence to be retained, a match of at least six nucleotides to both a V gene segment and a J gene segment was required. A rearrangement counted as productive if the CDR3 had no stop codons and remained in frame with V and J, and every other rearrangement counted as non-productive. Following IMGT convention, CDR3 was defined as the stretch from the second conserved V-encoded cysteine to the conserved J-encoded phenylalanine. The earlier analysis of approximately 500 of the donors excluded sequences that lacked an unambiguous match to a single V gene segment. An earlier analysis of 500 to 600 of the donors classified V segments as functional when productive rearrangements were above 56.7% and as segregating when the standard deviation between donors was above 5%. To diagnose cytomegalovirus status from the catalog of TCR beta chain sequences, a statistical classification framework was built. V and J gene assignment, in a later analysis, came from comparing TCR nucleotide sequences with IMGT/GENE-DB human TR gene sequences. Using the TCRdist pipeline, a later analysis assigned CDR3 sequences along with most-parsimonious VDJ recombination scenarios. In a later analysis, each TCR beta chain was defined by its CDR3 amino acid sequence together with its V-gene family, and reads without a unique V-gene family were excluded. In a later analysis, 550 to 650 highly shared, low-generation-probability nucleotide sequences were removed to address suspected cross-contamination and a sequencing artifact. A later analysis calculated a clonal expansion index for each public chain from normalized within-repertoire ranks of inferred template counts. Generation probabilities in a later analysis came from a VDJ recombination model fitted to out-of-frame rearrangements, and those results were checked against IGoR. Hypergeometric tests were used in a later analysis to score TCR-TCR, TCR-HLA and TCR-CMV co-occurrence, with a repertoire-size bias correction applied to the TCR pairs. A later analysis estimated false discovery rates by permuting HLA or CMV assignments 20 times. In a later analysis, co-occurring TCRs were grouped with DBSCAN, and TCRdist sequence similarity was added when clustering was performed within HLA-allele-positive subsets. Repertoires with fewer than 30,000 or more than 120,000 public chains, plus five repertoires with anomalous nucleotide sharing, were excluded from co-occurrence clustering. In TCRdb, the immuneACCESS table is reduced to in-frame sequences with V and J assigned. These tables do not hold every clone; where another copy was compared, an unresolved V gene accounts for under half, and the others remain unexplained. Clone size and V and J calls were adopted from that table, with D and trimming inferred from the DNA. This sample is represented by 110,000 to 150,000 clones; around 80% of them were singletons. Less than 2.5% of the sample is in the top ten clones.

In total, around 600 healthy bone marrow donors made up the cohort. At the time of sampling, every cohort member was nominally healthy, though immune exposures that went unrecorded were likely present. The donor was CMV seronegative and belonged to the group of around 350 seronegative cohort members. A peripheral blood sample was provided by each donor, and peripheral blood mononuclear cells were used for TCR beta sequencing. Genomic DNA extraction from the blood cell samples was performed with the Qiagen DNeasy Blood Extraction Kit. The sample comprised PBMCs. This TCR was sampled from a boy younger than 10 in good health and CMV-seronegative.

CDR3 reads: CASSLVTGGEQYF. The nucleotide sequence is TGTGCCAGCAGTTTAGTTACAGGGGGCGAGCAGTACTTC. The chain couples TRBV27 to TRBJ2-7, with 8 bases matching TRBD1. CDR1 MNHEY and CDR2 SMNVEV were looked up in the germline V gene (reference sequence). The CDR3 measures 13 amino acids from cysteine to phenylalanine. Solely the CDR3 DNA is kept, with 39 bases framed from the first base. The junction shows trimming of 2 bases on V and 6 bases on J, and the gene matches do not reach 3 bases of it.